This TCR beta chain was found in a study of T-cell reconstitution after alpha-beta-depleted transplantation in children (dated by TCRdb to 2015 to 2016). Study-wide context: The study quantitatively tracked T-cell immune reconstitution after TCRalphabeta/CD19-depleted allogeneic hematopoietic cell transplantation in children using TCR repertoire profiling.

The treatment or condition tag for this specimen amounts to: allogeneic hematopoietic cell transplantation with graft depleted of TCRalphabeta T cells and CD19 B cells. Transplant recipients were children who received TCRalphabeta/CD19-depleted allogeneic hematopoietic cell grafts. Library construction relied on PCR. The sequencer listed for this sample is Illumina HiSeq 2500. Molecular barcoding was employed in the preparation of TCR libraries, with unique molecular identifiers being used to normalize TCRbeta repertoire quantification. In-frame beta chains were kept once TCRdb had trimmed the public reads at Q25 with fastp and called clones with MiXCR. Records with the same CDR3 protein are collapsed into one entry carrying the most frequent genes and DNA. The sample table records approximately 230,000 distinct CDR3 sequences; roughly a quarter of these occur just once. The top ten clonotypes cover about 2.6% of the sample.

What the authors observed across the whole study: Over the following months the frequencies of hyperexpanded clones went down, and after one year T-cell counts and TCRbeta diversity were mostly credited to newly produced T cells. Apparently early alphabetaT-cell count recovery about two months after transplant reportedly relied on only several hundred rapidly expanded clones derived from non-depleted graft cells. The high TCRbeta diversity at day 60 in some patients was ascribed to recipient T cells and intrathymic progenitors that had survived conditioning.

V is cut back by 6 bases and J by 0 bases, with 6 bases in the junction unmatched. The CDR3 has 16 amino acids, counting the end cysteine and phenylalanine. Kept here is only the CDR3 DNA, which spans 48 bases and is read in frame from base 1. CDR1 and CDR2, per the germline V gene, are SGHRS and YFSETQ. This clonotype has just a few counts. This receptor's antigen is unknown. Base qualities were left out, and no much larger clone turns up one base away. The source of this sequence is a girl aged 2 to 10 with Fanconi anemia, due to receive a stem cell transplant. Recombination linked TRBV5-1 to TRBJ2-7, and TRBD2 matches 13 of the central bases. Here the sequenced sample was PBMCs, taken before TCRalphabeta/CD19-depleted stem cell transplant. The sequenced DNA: TGCGCCAGCACCACCGGACTAGCGGGGGTCTCCTACGAGCAGTACTTC. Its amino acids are CASTTGLAGVSYEQYF.